The 12 T cell receptor beta chains given below trace back to one sample, sequenced in a study of OX40 agonist ivuxolimab in advanced cancers. TCRdb's copy holds only in-frame clones and misses some; the assay was immunoSEQ multiplex PCR. The sample contains roughly 77,000 clones, approximately 80% of which appear only once. Here the sequenced sample was CD4+ or CD8+ T cells sorted from blood, taken in a trial of the OX40 agonist ivuxolimab. The receptors derive from an adult with an advanced solid tumor such as melanoma, head and neck, liver or kidney cancer.

The chain combines TRBV7-2 with TRBJ1-5; possibly TRBD1 for D (5 bases). Trimming removed 4 bases at V and 7 bases at J, with 17 bases between. Germline CDR1 is SGHTA and CDR2 is FQGNSA. CDR3 length equals 15 residues. CDR3 sequence: CASSSAGPKGQPQHF. As DNA, the CDR3 is TGTGCCAGCAGCTCAGCGGGTCCAAAGGGGCAGCCCCAGCATTTT.

The chain combines TRBV28 with TRBJ1-1, with 11 bases aligning to TRBD1. V shed 6 bases and J 4 bases; nucleotides not matched to a gene: 13. CDR3 length: 17 amino acids. CDR1 MDHEN and CDR2 SYDVKM come from the germline V gene. CDR3 in DNA: TGTGCCAGCAGCACCTCCCGGACAGGGGGCTATTTCACTGAAGCTTTCTTT. Translating gives CASSTSRTGGYFTEAFF.

V gene TRBV4-1 combines with J gene TRBJ2-5; possible D gene TRBD2, 5 bases. With 4 bases removed from V and 5 bases from J, the gap between germline ends came to 26 bases. The germline gives CDR1 MGHRA, CDR2 YSYEKL. This CDR3 spans 18 amino acids. CDR3 nucleotide sequence: TGCGCCAGCAGCCCTAAACTATCTACCGGGATATCGGGGGAGACCCAGTACTTC. This encodes CASSPKLSTGISGETQYF.

V usage is TRBV2 and J usage is TRBJ2-5; a possible D gene is TRBD1 (5 bases). Germline V gene lookup returns CDR1 SNHLY and CDR2 FYNNEI. Trimming left V 4 bases short and J 2 bases short, with 8 bases between. The CDR3 length is 13 residues. In DNA, the CDR3 is TGTGCCAGCAGTGCGGACAATCAAGAGACCCAGTACTTC. This encodes CASSADNQETQYF.

The J gene is TRBJ2-6, the V gene TRBV7-5. TRBV7-5 is assigned pseudogene status. The CDR3 covers 20 residues. The CDR3 protein is CARSLATKPNTSSGANVLTF. Written as DNA, the CDR3 is TGTGCCAGAAGCTTAGCGACGAAGCCAAACACCTCTTCTGGGGCCAACGTCCTGACTTTC.

This clone was seen more than once but under ten times. The J gene is TRBJ2-7, the V gene TRBV7-2; D could derive from TRBD1 or TRBD2 (5 bases each). V was trimmed by 1 base and J by 0 bases, leaving 13 bases between them. The CDR3 totals 16 residues. Germline CDR1 is SGHTA and CDR2 is FQGNSA. The CDR3 region has the DNA TGTGCCAGCAGCTTAGGCCGGGACCTCGGCTCCTACGAGCAGTACTTC. It encodes CASSLGRDLGSYEQYF.

The rearrangement uses TRBV2 and TRBJ2-5; D unresolved. The CDR3 covers 11 residues. Trimming pared 8 bases from V and 1 base from J, leaving 5 bases between. Germline lookup yields CDR1 SNHLY and CDR2 FYNNEI. The CDR3: CASVVQETQYF. For the CDR3, the DNA is TGTGCCAGCGTCGTCCAAGAGACCCAGTACTTC.

This clone was detected only a few times. The CDR3 sequence: CASGLVTENYEQYF. In nucleotides, the CDR3 is TGTGCTAGTGGTTTGGTAACAGAGAACTACGAGCAGTACTTC. The gene calls are TRBV12-5 and TRBJ2-7; D uncertain. Germline CDR1 is LGHNT and CDR2 is FRNRAP. V shed 0 bases and J shed 3 bases, with 9 bases lying between them. The CDR3 has 14 amino acids.

V is TRBV5-1 and J is TRBJ2-7, with D perhaps TRBD1 (5 bases). This CDR3 is built from 15 residues. Deletions cut 1 base from V and 4 bases from J, with 15 bases between. Germline assignment: CDR1 SGHRS and CDR2 YFSETQ. The CDR3 loop is CASSLLWGAVYEQYF. The CDR3 DNA is TGCGCCAGCAGCTTGTTATGGGGCGCCGTTTACGAGCAGTACTTC.

This rearrangement joins TRBV28 to TRBJ2-1; D may correspond to TRBD1 or TRBD2 (6 bases each). V gave up 6 bases and J gave up 12 bases, with 24 bases separating them. The CDR3 is made up of 15 amino acids. Germline CDR1 MDHEN, CDR2 SYDVKM. CDR3 loop: CASRAPGAAPKRQFF. The CDR3 DNA reads as TGTGCCAGCAGGGCTCCGGGGGCGGCCCCCAAAAGGCAGTTCTTC.

The rearrangement joins TRBV9 to TRBJ1-5; 7 bases align to TRBD1. With 0 bases clipped from V and 6 bases from J, the junction kept 6 bases outside the gene matches. The CDR3 has 15 residues. From germline, CDR1 is SGDLS and CDR2 YYNGEE. CDR3 sequence reads: CASSVGDRGPQPQHF. CDR3 bases: TGTGCCAGCAGCGTAGGTGATAGGGGGCCTCAGCCCCAGCATTTT.

The CDR3 sequence: CASSPLSTDTQYF. The CDR3 DNA reads as TGCGCCAGCAGCCCCCTAAGCACAGATACGCAGTATTTT. The chain links TRBV4-1 to TRBJ2-3; no clear D gene. Trimming shortened V by 4 bases and J by 0 bases, and 5 bases separated the two germline ends. The CDR3 covers 13 residues. Germline values: CDR1 MGHRA, CDR2 YSYEKL.